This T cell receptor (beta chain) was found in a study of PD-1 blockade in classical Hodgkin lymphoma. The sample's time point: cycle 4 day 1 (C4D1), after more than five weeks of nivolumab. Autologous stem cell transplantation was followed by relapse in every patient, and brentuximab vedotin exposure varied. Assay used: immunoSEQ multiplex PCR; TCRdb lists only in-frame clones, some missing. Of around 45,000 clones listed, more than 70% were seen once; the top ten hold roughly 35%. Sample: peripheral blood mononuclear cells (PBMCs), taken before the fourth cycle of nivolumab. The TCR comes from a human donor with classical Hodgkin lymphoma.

The CDR3 here is CASSFSGGPETQYF. CDR3 bases: TGTGCCAGCAGCTTTAGCGGGGGCCCAGAGACCCAGTACTTC. The V and J genes are TRBV7-8 and TRBJ2-5, with TRBD2 matching 9 bases. J lost 4 bases, V lost 3 bases, and 3 bases had no gene match. The V gene's germline CDR1 is SGHVS and CDR2 FQNEAQ. The CDR3 sequence is 14 residues long. The full variable domain, its missing parts supplied by reference TRBV7-8 and TRBJ2-5, is GAGVSQSPRYKVAKRGQDVALRCDPISGHVSLFWYQQALGQGPEFLTYFQNEAQLDKSGLPSDRFFAERPEGSVSTLKIQRTQQEDSAVYLCASSFSGGPETQYFGPGTRLLVL.